This T cell receptor beta chain was captured by sequencing in a study of blood T cell repertoires in COVID-19. Whole-study context: Some COVID-19 samples were acute and others convalescent; all came from the United States, Italy and Spain. The cDNA or gDNA used as material had been derived from T cells, B-cell-depleted T cells, or PBMCs.

Germline V gene lookup returns CDR1 SGDLS and CDR2 YYNGEE. This CDR3 is built from 13 residues. V lost 3 bases and J 8 bases, leaving 13 bases between the germline ends. Authors' data handling: Estimation of nucleated cell counts relied on the amplification of reference gene primers. Measured with immunoSEQ multiplex PCR; TCRdb has only the in-frame clones, and not every one. V and J calls and clone size are copied from that table; D and trimming were computed from the DNA. The data show some 200,000 clones, under 85% seen once. The source of this sequence is a woman in her forties with acute or convalescent COVID-19. The sample comprised peripheral blood. The rearrangement links TRBV9 to TRBJ2-3; TRBD2 might be the D (5 bases). The CDR3 is CASSAGSPGTQYF. The CDR3 DNA sequence: TGTGCCAGCAGCGCGGGATCCCCCGGTACGCAGTATTTT.